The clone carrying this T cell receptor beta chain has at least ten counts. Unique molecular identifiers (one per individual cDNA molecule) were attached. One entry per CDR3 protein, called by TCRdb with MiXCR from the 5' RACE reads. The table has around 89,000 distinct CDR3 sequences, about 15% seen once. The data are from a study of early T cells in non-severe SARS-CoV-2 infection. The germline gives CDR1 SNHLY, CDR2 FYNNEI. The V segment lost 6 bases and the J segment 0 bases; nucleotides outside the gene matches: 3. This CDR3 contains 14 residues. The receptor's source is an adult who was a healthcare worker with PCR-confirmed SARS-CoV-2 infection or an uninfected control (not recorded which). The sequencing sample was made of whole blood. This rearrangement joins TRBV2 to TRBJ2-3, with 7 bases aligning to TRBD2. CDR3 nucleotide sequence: TGTGCCAGCAGAACTAGCGCTAGCACAGATACGCAGTATTTT. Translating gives CASRTSASTDTQYF. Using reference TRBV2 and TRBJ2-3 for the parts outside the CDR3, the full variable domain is EPEVTQTPSHQVTQMGQEVILRCVPISNHLYFYWYRQILGQKVEFLVSFYNNEISEKSEIFDDQFSVERPDGSNFTLKIRSTKLEDSAMYFCASRTSASTDTQYFGPGTRLTVL.